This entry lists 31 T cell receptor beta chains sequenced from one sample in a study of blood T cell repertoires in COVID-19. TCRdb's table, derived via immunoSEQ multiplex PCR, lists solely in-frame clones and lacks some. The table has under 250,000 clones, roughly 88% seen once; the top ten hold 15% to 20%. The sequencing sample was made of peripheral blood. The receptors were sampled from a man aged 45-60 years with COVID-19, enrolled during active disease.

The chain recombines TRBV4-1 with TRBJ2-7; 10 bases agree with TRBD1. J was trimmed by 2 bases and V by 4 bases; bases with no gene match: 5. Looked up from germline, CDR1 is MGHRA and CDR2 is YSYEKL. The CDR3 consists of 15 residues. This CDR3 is CASSPSGTGAYEQYF. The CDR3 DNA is TGCGCCAGCAGCCCCTCCGGGACAGGGGCCTACGAGCAGTACTTC.

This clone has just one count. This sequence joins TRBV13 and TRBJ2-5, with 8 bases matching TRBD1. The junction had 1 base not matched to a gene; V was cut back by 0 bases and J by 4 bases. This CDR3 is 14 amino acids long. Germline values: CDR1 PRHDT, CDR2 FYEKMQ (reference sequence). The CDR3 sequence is CASSLGQGVETQYF. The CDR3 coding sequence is TGTGCCAGCAGCTTAGGACAGGGGGTAGAGACCCAGTACTTC.

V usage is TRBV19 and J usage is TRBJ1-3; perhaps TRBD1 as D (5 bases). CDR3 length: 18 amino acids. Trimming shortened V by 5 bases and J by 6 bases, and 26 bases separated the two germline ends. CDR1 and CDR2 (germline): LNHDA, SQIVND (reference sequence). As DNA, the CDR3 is TGTGCCAGTAGTCTCTCCCCTGGCCACAGGTCGGTCGAAAACACCATATATTTT. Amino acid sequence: CASSLSPGHRSVENTIYF.

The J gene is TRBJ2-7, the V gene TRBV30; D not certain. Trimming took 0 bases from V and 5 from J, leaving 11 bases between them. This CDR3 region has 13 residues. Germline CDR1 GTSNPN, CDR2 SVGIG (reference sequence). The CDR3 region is CAWSVGQANEQYF. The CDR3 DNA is TGTGCCTGGAGTGTTGGTCAGGCTAACGAGCAGTACTTC. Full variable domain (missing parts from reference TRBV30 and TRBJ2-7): SQTIHQWPATLVQPVGSPLSLECTVEGTSNPNLYWYRQAAGRGLQLLFYSVGIGQISSEVPQNLSASRPQDRQFILSSKKLLLSDSGFYLCAWSVGQANEQYFGPGTRLTVT.

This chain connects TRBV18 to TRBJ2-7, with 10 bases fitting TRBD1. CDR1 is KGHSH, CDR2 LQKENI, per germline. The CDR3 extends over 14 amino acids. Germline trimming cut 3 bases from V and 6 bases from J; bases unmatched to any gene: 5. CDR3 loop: CASSPGDRGGEQYF. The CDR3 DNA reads TGTGCCAGCTCACCCGGGGACAGGGGTGGCGAGCAGTACTTC.

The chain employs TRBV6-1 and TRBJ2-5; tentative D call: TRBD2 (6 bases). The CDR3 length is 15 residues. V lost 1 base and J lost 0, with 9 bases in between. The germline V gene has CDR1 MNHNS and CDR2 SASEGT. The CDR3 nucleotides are TGTGCCAGCAGTGAAGTGGGGGGACACCAAGAGACCCAGTACTTC. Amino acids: CASSEVGGHQETQYF.

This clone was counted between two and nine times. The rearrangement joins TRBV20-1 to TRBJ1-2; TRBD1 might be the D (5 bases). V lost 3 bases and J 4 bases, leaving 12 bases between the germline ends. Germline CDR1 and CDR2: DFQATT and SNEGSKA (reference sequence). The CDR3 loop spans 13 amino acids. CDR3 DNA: TGCAGTGCTAGTAGACAGCTAGTCTATGGCTACACCTTC. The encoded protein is CSASRQLVYGYTF.

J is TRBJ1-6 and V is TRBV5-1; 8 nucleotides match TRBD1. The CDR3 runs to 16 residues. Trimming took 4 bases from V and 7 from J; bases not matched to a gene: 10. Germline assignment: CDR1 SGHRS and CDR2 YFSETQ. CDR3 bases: TGCGCCAGCAGCGTTATTCAGGGGGCGAAGAATTCACCCCTCCACTTT. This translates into CASSVIQGAKNSPLHF.

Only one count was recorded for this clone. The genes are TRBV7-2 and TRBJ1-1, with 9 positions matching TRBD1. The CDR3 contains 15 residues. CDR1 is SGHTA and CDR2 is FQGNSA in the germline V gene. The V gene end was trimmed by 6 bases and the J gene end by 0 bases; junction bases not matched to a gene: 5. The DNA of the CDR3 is TGTGCCAGCAGAATCGGGACAGGGATGAACACTGAAGCTTTCTTT. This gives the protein CASRIGTGMNTEAFF. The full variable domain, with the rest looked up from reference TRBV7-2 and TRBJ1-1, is GAGVSQSPSNKVTEKGKDVELRCDPISGHTALYWYRQSLGQGLEFLIYFQGNSAPDKSGLPSDRFSAERTGGSVSTLTIQRTQQEDSAVYLCASRIGTGMNTEAFFGQGTRLTVV.

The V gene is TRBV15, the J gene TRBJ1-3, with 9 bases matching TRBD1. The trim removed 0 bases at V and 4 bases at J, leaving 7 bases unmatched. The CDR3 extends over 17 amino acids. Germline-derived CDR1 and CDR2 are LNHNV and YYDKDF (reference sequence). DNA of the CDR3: TGTGCCACCAGCAGAGATCATCCAGGGACAGGGGGAAACACCATATATTTT. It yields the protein CATSRDHPGTGGNTIYF.

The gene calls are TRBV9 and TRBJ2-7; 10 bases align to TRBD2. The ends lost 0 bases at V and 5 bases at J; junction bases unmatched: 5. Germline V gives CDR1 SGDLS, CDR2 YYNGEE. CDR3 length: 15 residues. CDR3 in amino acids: CASSVGAGGLHEQYF. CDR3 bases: TGTGCCAGCAGCGTAGGAGCGGGAGGGCTACACGAGCAGTACTTC.

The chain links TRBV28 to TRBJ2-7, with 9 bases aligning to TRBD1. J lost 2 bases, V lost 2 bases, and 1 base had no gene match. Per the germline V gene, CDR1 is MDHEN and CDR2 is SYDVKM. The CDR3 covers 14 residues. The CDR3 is CASSLTGGTYEQYF. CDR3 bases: TGTGCCAGCAGTTTAACAGGGGGCACCTACGAGCAGTACTTC.

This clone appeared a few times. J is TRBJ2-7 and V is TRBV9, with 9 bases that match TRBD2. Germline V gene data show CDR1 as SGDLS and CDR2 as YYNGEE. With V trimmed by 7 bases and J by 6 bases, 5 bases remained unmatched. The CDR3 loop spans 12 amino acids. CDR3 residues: CASGAGGPEQYF. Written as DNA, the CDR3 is TGTGCCAGCGGGGCGGGAGGGCCCGAGCAGTACTTC. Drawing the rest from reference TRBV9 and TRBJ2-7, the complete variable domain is DSGVTQTPKHLITATGQRVTLRCSPRSGDLSVYWYQQSLDQGLQFLIQYYNGEERAKGNILERFSAQQFPDLHSELNLSSLELGDSALYFCASGAGGPEQYFGPGTRLTVT.

CDR3 DNA sequence: TGTGCCAGCAGCTCGGGACAGGGGTACACCGGGGAGCTGTTTTTT. This gives the protein CASSSGQGYTGELFF. This rearrangement joins TRBV5-8 to TRBJ2-2, with TRBD1 matching over 10 bases. J gave up 3 bases and V 3 bases, and 2 bases lay outside the gene matches. The CDR3 spans 15 residues. Per the germline V gene, CDR1 is SGHTS and CDR2 is YDEGEE.

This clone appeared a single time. This CDR3 reads CASSPTGQLNTEAFF. The CDR3 region has the DNA TGTGCCAGCTCTCCTACTGGACAGTTGAACACTGAAGCTTTCTTT. The chain links TRBV18 to TRBJ1-1, with D possibly matching TRBD1 (6 bases). Trimming removed 6 bases at V and 0 bases at J, with 14 bases between. In germline, CDR1 is KGHSH, CDR2 LQKENI. The CDR3 length is 15 residues.

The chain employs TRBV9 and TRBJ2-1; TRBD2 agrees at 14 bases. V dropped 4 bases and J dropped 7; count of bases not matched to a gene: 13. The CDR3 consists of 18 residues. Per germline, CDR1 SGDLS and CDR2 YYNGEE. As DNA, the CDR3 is TGTGCCAGCAGCCCTGGCCGACTAGCGGGAGGGTGGCGAAATGAGCAGTTCTTC. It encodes CASSPGRLAGGWRNEQFF.

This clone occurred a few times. The CDR3 nucleotides are TGTGCCAGCAGCTTGGCAGGCACCGGGGAGCTGTTTTTT. It codes for CASSLAGTGELFF. The V and J genes are TRBV5-6 and TRBJ2-2; D ambiguous. Germline V gene data show CDR1 as SGHDT and CDR2 as YYEEEE. V was trimmed by 0 bases and J by 4 bases, leaving 4 bases between them. This CDR3 is built from 13 residues.

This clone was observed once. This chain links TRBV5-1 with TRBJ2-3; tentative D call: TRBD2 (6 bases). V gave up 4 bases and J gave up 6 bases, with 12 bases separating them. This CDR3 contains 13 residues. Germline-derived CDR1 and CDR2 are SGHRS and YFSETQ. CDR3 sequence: CASSPGDGDTQYF. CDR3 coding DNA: TGCGCCAGCAGCCCGGGGGATGGGGATACGCAGTATTTT.

The CDR3 region has the DNA TGCGCCAGCAAGAGGGACAGCCTTAATGAAAAACTGTTTTTT. Translating gives CASKRDSLNEKLFF. The rearrangement joins TRBV5-1 to TRBJ1-4; 7 positions match TRBD1. The V gene end was trimmed by 6 bases and the J gene end by 4 bases; junction bases not matched to a gene: 6. The germline CDR1 and CDR2 sequences are SGHRS and YFSETQ. This CDR3 is built from 14 residues.

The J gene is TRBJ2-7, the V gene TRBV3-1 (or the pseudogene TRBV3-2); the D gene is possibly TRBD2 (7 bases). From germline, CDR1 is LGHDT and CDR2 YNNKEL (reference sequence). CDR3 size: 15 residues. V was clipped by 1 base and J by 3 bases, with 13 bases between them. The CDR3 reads CASSQVGGAGYEQYF. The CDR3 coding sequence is TGTGCCAGCAGCCAAGTTGGGGGGGCTGGCTACGAGCAGTACTTC.

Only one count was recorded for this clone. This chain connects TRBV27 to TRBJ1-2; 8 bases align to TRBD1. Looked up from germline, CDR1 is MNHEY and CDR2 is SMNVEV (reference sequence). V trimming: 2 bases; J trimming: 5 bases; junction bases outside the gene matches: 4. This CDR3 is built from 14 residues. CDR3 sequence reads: CASSLKWTGYGYTF. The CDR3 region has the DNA TGTGCCAGCAGTTTAAAATGGACAGGGTATGGCTACACCTTC.

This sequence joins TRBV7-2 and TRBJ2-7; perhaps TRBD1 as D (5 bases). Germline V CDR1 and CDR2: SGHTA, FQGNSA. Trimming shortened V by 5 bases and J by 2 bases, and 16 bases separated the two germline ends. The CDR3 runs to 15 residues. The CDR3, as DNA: TGTGCCAGCAGCCCACAGGACCTAGTTACCTACGAGCAGTACTTC. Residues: CASSPQDLVTYEQYF.

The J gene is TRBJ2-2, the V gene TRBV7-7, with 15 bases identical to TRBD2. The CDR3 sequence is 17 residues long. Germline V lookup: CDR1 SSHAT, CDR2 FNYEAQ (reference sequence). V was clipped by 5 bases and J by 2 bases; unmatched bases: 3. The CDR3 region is CASSRTSGGVNTGELFF. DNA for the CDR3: TGTGCCAGCAGCCGGACTAGCGGGGGGGTAAACACCGGGGAGCTGTTTTTT.

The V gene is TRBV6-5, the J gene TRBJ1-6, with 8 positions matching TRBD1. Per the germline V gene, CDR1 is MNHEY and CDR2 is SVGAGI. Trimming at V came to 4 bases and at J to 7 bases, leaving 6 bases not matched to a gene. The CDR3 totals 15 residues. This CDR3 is CASSSTGQANSPLHF. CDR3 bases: TGTGCCAGCAGTTCCACGGGACAGGCGAATTCACCCCTCCACTTT.

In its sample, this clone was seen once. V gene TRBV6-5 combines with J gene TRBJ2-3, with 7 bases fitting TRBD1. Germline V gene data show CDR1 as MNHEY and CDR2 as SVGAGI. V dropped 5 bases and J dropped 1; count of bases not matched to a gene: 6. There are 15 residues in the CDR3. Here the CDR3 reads CASSMVTGRTDTQYF. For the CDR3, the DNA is TGTGCCAGCAGTATGGTGACAGGGCGCACAGATACGCAGTATTTT.

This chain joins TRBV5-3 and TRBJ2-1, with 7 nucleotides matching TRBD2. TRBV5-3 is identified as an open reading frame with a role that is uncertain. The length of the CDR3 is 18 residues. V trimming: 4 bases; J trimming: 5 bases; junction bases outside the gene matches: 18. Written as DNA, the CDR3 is TGTGCCAGAAGCCACGCGGCTAGCGCTAAGGGGAGGGACAATGAGCAGTTCTTC. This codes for CARSHAASAKGRDNEQFF.

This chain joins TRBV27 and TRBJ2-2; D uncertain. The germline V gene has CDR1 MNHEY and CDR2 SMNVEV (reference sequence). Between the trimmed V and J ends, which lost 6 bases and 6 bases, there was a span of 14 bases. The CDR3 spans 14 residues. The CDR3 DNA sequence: TGTGCCAGCAGCCCCCGAGGCCAGCCCGGGGAGCTGTTTTTT. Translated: CASSPRGQPGELFF.

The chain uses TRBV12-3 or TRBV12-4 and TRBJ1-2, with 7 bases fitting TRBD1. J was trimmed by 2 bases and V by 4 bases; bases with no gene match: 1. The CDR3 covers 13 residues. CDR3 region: CASSSGQNYGYTF. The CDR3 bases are TGTGCCAGCAGTTCGGGACAGAACTATGGCTACACCTTC.

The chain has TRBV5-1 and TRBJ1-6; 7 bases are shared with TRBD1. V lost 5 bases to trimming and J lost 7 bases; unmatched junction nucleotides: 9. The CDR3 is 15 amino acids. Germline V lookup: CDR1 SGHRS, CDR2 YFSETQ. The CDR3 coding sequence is TGCGCCAGCAGGGGGGACAGCCCTGGCAATTCACCCCTCCACTTT. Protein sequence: CASRGDSPGNSPLHF.

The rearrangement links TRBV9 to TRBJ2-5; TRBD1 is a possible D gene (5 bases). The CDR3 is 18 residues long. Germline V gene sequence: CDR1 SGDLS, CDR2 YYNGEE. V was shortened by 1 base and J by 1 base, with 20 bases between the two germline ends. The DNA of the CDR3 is TGTGCCAGCAGCGTATTCGGGCAGGGATCGGCTCGCCAAGAGACCCAGTACTTC. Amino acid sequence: CASSVFGQGSARQETQYF.

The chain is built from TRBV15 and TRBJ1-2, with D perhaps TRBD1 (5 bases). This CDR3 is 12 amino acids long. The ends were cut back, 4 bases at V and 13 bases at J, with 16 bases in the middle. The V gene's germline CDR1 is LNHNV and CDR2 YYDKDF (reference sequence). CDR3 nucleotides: TGTGCCACCAGCATAACGACAGCCCCGACCACCTTC. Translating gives CATSITTAPTTF.